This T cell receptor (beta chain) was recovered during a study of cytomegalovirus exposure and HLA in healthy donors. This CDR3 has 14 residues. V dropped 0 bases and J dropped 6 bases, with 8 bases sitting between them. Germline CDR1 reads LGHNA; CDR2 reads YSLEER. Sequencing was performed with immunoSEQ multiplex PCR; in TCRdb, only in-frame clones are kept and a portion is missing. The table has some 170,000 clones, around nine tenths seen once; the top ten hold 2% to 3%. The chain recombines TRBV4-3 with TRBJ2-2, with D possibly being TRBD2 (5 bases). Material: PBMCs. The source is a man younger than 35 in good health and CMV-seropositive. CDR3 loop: CASSQDHGAGELFF. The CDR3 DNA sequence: TGCGCCAGCAGCCAAGATCACGGGGCCGGGGAGCTGTTTTTT.